This T cell receptor beta chain stems from a study of blood T cells in healthy people across ages (dated by TCRdb to between 2015 and 2016). Describing the broader study: In model experiments, template switching captured roughly one uniquely barcoded TCR beta cDNA molecule for every two T cells. Age-related changes in TCR beta repertoire diversity were measured in the study by deep sequencing normalized with unique cDNA molecular identifiers. Donors were grouped into four age groups: young (average roughly 17 years), middle-aged (over 35), aged (roughly 67) and long-lived (about 82). Donors of different ages were randomly distributed across sequencing lanes to avoid experimental bias. Two additional independent replicas of 1 million unique cDNA reads from the same blood draw were analyzed for two donors (one aged 18 to 29 and one aged 80 or older). What the work shows at the level of the full study, not this receptor alone: There was a strong correlation between observed TCR beta diversity and the percentage of naive T cells measured by flow cytometry. Estimates of total diversity based on one million sequenced T cells were regarded as lower bounds and as underestimates. Compared with the aged group, the long-lived group had more naive CD4+ T cells, fewer expanded clones and increased TCR diversity, a pattern suggesting age selection. The CMV infection status of donors was not known, potentially confounding age-related changes in expanded clonotypes. Observed TCR beta diversity per million T cells fell roughly linearly with age, and a significant reduction was already apparent by age around 44. Bulk unsorted PBMC profiling prevented conclusive comparison of naive and antigen-experienced compartments.

To prepare the library, 5' RACE was applied. Sequencing instrument: Illumina HiSeq 2500. A second PCR of roughly 6 to 12 cycles was run with a J-beta primer mix and a sample-barcoded 5' primer. Each TCR beta cDNA molecule received a unique molecular identifier from a template-switch 5' adaptor carrying 12 random nucleotides. Each sample yielded at least 2.5 million CDR3-containing paired-end reads. First-strand cDNA synthesis was performed from all RNA using the Mint cDNA synthesis kit, with priming by a TRBC-specific oligonucleotide. Following uracil-DNA glycosylase treatment, a first 18-cycle PCR with universal primers M1SS and BC2_uni_R was performed on all cDNA. The study's processing was this. Normalization of each sample was performed by random selection of 1 million high-quality reads, each carrying a distinct molecular identifier. Instead of being binned into consensus sequences, reads that shared molecular identifiers were thrown out. MiTCR, run with a Q25 quality threshold and the strictest error-elimination algorithm, handled CDR3 identification, clonotype clustering and error correction. A nonparametric unseen species model with Euler transformation was used to estimate a lower bound on total TCR beta diversity. TCRdb's own reprocessing of the public reads used fastp at Q25 and MiXCR and kept productive beta chains. Each entry merges the rows of one CDR3 protein and shows their most common DNA and genes. The V and J calls reflect TCRdb's pipeline rather than the authors' work. The table for this sample lists over 1,500,000 distinct CDR3 sequences; about 50% of them were counted only once. Roughly 2% of the sample is taken by the ten largest.

About this clonotype: Its antigen is not yet known. No clone much larger than this one lies a single base away; base qualities are absent.

The CDR3 starts with the cysteine, ends with the phenylalanine, and has 13 residues. Only the CDR3 DNA stays, 39 bases, in frame from base 1. V is trimmed back by 1 base and J by 8 bases, and the junction contains 1 base that no gene match accounts for. Reading the germline V gene gives CDR1 MGHDK and CDR2 SYGVNS. Donors were 40 or so systemically healthy Caucasian individuals from Russia aged roughly 6 to 100 years. Each donor gave about 9.2 milliliters of peripheral blood, drawn into EDTA-treated Vacutainer tubes. Ficoll-Paque density-gradient centrifugation was used to isolate PBMCs, with at least 7 million per sample. Total RNA, at least 6 micrograms per sample, was extracted from PBMCs with Trizol reagent. The percentages of naive CD45RAhigh/CD27high T cells were determined by flow cytometry on a PBMC aliquot from every donor.

This clonotype was obtained from a middle-aged woman in good health. What was sequenced was blood. In this chain, TRBV25-1 is recombined with TRBJ2-1; TRBD1 aligns with 8 central bases. The CDR3 reads CASSESGGYEQFF. The sequenced DNA is TGTGCCAGCAGTGAATCAGGGGGCTATGAGCAGTTCTTC.